These T cell receptor beta chains were read from a single sample in a study of T-cell reconstitution after alpha-beta-depleted transplantation in children. TCRdb fed the PCR reads into MiXCR, producing one record per CDR3 protein. Of fewer than 550,000 distinct CDR3 sequences listed, about a tenth are singletons. Sequenced here: PBMCs from the stem cell graft donor, sampled from the stem cell graft. The receptors originated from a human donor who donated a stem cell graft to a child with acute myeloid leukemia. Both conserved end residues are part of each CDR3. A D gene is named only where the DNA matches it firmly. Only some rows state a clone size, as once, few, many or a class for expanded clones.

d_gene	abundance	j_gene	v_gene	CDR3aa	CDR3nt
TRBD2	few	TRBJ2-3	TRBV7-3	CASSITGLAKTDTQYF	TGTGCCAGCAGCATCACGGGACTAGCGAAAACAGATACGCAGTATTTT
-	-	TRBJ2-4	TRBV12-3/TRBV12-4	CASSTSGTAKNIQYF	TGTGCCAGCAGCACCTCCGGGACAGCCAAAAACATTCAGTACTTC
-	many	TRBJ2-3	TRBV6-1	CASRPASTDTQYF	TGTGCCAGCAGACCAGCTAGCACAGATACGCAGTATTTT
-	few	TRBJ2-7	TRBV12-3/TRBV12-4	CASSLPRKQYF	TGTGCCAGCAGTTTACCCCGAAAGCAGTACTTC
TRBD2	few	TRBJ2-5	TRBV12-3/TRBV12-4	CASSLPAGEVADLYQETQYF	TGTGCCAGCAGCCTCCCGGCGGGGGAAGTGGCGGACCTGTACCAAGAGACCCAGTACTTC
-	many	TRBJ1-5	TRBV20-1	CSAQGGNSNQPQHF	TGCAGTGCTCAAGGAGGAAATAGCAATCAGCCCCAGCATTTT
TRBD1	-	TRBJ1-4	TRBV7-2	CASSPGQGSEKLFF	TGTGCCAGCAGCCCGGGACAGGGGAGCGAAAAACTGTTTTTT
TRBD2	-	TRBJ2-2	TRBV7-3	CASSLMPGGNHWELFF	TGTGCCAGCAGCTTAATGCCGGGAGGGAATCACTGGGAGCTGTTTTTT
-	-	TRBJ2-7	TRBV7-9	CASAGEGLSYEQYF	TGTGCCAGCGCAGGTGAGGGACTCTCCTACGAGCAGTACTTC
-	few	TRBJ1-1	TRBV3-1	CASSQVGGAGSNTEAFF	TGTGCCAGCAGCCAGGTAGGGGGGGCAGGGTCGAACACTGAAGCTTTCTTT
-	few	TRBJ1-1	TRBV5-1	CASSLDPRRNTEAFF	TGCGCCAGCAGCTTGGACCCCAGAAGGAACACTGAAGCTTTCTTT
-	few	TRBJ1-5	TRBV19	CASSTQGFGLNQPQHF	TGTGCCAGTAGCACCCAGGGGTTCGGTCTCAATCAGCCCCAGCATTTT
-	-	TRBJ1-5	TRBV12-3/TRBV12-4	CASSFHDLSQPQHF	TGTGCCAGCAGTTTCCATGATCTCAGTCAGCCCCAGCATTTT
-	-	TRBJ2-1	TRBV19	CASRRGPSYNEQFF	TGTGCCAGTAGGCGGGGCCCCTCCTACAATGAGCAGTTCTTC
-	few	TRBJ1-5	TRBV4-2	CASSPRSSNQPQHF	TGTGCCAGCAGCCCTCGGAGTAGCAATCAGCCCCAGCATTTT
-	-	TRBJ2-1	TRBV7-2	CASSLDFSYNEQFF	TGTGCCAGCAGCTTAGATTTCTCCTACAATGAGCAGTTCTTC
TRBD1	few	TRBJ1-2	TRBV20-1	CSARTGVSYGYTF	TGCAGTGCTAGGACAGGGGTCTCCTATGGCTACACCTTC
-	-	TRBJ2-1	TRBV18	CASSPRDPGYNEQFF	TGTGCCAGCTCACCCCGGGACCCGGGCTACAATGAGCAGTTCTTC
TRBD2	few	TRBJ2-2	TRBV6-2/TRBV6-3	CASSDPATGTSGTGELFF	TGTGCCAGCAGCGACCCAGCTACGGGGACTAGCGGTACCGGGGAGCTGTTTTTT
-	few	TRBJ2-1	TRBV7-3	CASSKGGGQLNEQFF	TGTGCCAGCAGCAAAGGGGGGGGACAGCTCAATGAGCAGTTCTTC
-	few	TRBJ1-4	TRBV5-1	CASSQMSATNEKLFF	TGCGCCAGCAGCCAGATGTCAGCAACTAATGAAAAACTGTTTTTT
TRBD2	few	TRBJ2-1	TRBV4-2	CASSQDSPRLASNEQFF	TGTGCCAGCAGCCAAGATTCTCCGAGACTAGCTTCCAATGAGCAGTTCTTC
TRBD1	-	TRBJ1-5	TRBV12-3/TRBV12-4	CASSFWTGDSNQPQHF	TGTGCCAGCAGTTTCTGGACAGGGGATTCCAATCAGCCCCAGCATTTT
TRBD2	-	TRBJ2-1	TRBV19	CASSSLAGDIHEQFF	TGTGCCAGTAGTTCTCTAGCGGGAGATATCCATGAGCAGTTCTTC
-	-	TRBJ1-6	TRBV7-8	CASSSPGQINSPLHF	TGTGCCAGCAGCTCGCCGGGACAAATCAATTCACCCCTCCACTTT
TRBD2	few	TRBJ2-1	TRBV27	CASKTSGGGFEQFF	TGTGCCAGCAAGACTAGCGGGGGGGGATTTGAGCAGTTCTTC
-	few	TRBJ2-1	TRBV29-1	CSVGAAENEQFF	TGCAGCGTTGGGGCAGCGGAAAATGAGCAGTTCTTC
-	few	TRBJ2-1	TRBV5-1	CASSPEEAGYNEQFF	TGCGCCAGCAGCCCCGAAGAGGCAGGGTACAATGAGCAGTTCTTC
TRBD1	-	TRBJ1-1	TRBV6-1	CASSTRGQGRIEAFF	TGTGCCAGCAGTACCCGGGGACAGGGGAGGATTGAAGCTTTCTTT
TRBD2	-	TRBJ2-2	TRBV6-1	CAIQRGTNTGELFF	TGTGCCATCCAGCGGGGGACGAACACCGGGGAGCTGTTTTTT
TRBD1	-	TRBJ1-5	TRBV12-3/TRBV12-4	CASSRGTGGNQPQHF	TGTGCCAGCAGTCGCGGGACAGGGGGGAATCAGCCCCAGCATTTT
-	many	TRBJ2-2	TRBV4-3	CASSQAGELFF	TGCGCCAGCAGCCAAGCCGGGGAGCTGTTTTTT
-	few	TRBJ2-5	TRBV20-1	CSASLHNEETQYF	TGCAGTGCTAGTCTGCACAATGAAGAGACCCAGTACTTC
TRBD1	-	TRBJ2-1	TRBV6-5	CASSYQALIQGPYNEQFF	TGTGCCAGCAGTTATCAAGCGTTAATACAGGGGCCCTACAATGAGCAGTTCTTC
-	few	TRBJ2-3	TRBV24-1	CATSEAGTDTQYF	TGTGCCACCAGTGAAGCAGGAACAGATACGCAGTATTTT
-	few	TRBJ1-1	TRBV7-8	CASSRIHRDLNTEAFF	TGTGCCAGCAGCCGAATCCACCGAGACTTGAACACTGAAGCTTTCTTT
TRBD1	-	TRBJ1-2	TRBV7-6	CASSGTGDYGYTF	TGTGCCAGCTCCGGGACAGGAGATTATGGCTACACCTTC